This T cell receptor (beta chain) was sequenced in a study of beta chain features in type 1 diabetes (dated by TCRdb to 2016 to 2019). A note on the overall study: No differences in mean age, gender distribution, total cell number or subset yield were found between patients and healthy donors. A total of approximately 100 million sorted cells were examined across all samples, and the number of cells per subset was strongly correlated with RNA yield. Regulatory and stem cell-like memory subsets were isolated from only 8 patients and 8 healthy donors, whereas naive and central memory subsets came from all 28 donors. In the study, recently diagnosed type 1 diabetes patients and matched healthy donors were compared on the TCRB repertoires of their sorted circulating CD4+ T cell subsets. What the study reported, not specific to this receptor: In all four CD4+ subsets, TCRB CDR3 length was moderately but significantly shorter in type 1 diabetes patients. At VDJ recombination sites, patients with type 1 diabetes made fewer insertions and deleted more nucleotides, a pattern implying thymic rearrangement abnormalities. HLA sub-analyses involved small numbers of individuals, so any influence of HLA type on TCRB rearrangement remained unresolved. Naive, central memory and regulatory TCRB repertoires appeared to be more alike among patients than among healthy donors. Because cDNA rather than genomic DNA was sequenced, highly expressing activated cells could have been over-represented, although no difference in activation and CD3 levels was found between groups. PCR might favor shorter templates, but patient and control samples were amplified and corrected together, so any skew would affect both groups equally.

The junction shows trimming of 5 bases on V and 3 bases on J, plus 10 bases between the germline ends. The CDR3 spans 14 residues, from the cysteine through the phenylalanine. Here the CDR3 DNA is all that survives: 42 bases in frame from base 1. From a lookup of the germline V gene (reference sequence), CDR1 and CDR2 are SEHNR and FQNEAQ. Each donor gave one peripheral blood draw, averaging approximately 0.12 L, which was collected into heparinised tubes. Naive, central memory, regulatory and stem cell-like memory CD4+ T cells were sorted on a BD FACSAria II using a panel including CD45RO, CCR7, CD25, CD127, CD95 and CD27. A purity above 95% was achieved for all sorted populations. Right away, PBMCs were isolated by Lymphoprep density gradient centrifugation and were stained directly, with no culture step. So that batch effects would be minimized, each experiment stained and sorted samples in pairs, pairing one healthy donor with one patient.

There are a few counts of this clone. No cognate antigen has been identified for it. Base-call qualities are not available, and no considerably larger clone is one nucleotide away. The entire amount of isolated RNA was reverse transcribed using the High Capacity cDNA Reverse Transcription Kit, so the sequenced TCRB transcripts were expressed ones. Naive, central memory and regulatory T cell samples underwent deep immunoSEQ sequencing, averaging about 3.57 million total reads per sample. Sorted cells were lysed in RLT buffer and RNA was extracted with DNase-treated RNeasy Micro or Mini kits, depending on cell number. To prevent cross-contamination, every cell subset was processed on its own, while patient and healthy donor samples were processed together. TCRB sequences were amplified from cDNA with the immunoSEQ multiplex PCR, producing 87-bp fragments spanning the CDR3 region. Amplicons were sequenced on the Illumina HiSeq platform. As for how the authors treated the data: Synthetic template baselines were used to correct PCR bias computationally, reads within Hamming distance 2 were collapsed, and singletons that could not be merged were discarded. Reads were aligned against IMGT to assign V, D and J genes, CDR3 length and insertions or deletions at six rearrangement sites. Within each subset, clonotype counts were normalized to the number of sorted cells before true diversity and Gini coefficients were calculated with the tcR R package. The overlap coefficient, calculated on TCRB nucleotide sequences, was used to measure repertoire sharing. The clones in this table, taken by TCRdb from immuneACCESS, are in-frame only. Not every clone is retained; where verified, under half of the shortfall comes from an unresolved V gene, and the cause of the rest is unknown. V and J calls and clone size follow that table, whereas D and trimming were derived from the DNA. This sample gives 300,000 to 350,000 clones in total; 8% of them show up just once. The ten top clones hold less than 0.45% of the sample.

The receptor was isolated from a woman between 18 and 29 years old in good health. The chain was built from TRBV7-9 and TRBJ1-4; the D region possibly corresponds to TRBD1 (6 bases align). Sequencing was carried out using central memory CD4+ T cells from blood. The nucleotides read TGTGCCAGCAGCGCCGGACAGCCTAATGAAAAACTGTTTTTT. Protein translation: CASSAGQPNEKLFF.